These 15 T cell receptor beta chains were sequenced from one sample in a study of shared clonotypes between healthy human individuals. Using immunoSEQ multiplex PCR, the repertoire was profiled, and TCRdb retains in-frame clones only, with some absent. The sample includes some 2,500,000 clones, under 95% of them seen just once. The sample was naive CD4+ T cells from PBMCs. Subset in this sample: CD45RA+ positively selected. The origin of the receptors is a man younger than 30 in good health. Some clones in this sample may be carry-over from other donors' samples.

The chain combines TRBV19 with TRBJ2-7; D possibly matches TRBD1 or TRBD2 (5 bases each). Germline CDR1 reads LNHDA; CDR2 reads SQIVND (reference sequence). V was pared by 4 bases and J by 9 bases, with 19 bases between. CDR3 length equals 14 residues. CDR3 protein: CASSTRFSGLGQYF. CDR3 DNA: TGTGCCAGTAGTACCCGCTTTTCGGGGCTCGGGCAGTACTTC.

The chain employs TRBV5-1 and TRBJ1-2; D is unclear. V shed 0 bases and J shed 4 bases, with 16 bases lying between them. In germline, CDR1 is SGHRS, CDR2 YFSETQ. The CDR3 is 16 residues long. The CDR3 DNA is TGCGCCAGCAGCTTGGCCGGTGGGGTAGCCGGCTATGGCTACACCTTC. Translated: CASSLAGGVAGYGYTF.

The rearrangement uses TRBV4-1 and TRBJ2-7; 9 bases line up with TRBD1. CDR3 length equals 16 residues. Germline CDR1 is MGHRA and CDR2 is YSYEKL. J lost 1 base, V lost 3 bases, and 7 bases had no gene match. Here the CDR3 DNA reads TGCGCCAGCAGCCAGCACCCGGGACAGGGATCCTACGAGCAGTACTTC. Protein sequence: CASSQHPGQGSYEQYF.

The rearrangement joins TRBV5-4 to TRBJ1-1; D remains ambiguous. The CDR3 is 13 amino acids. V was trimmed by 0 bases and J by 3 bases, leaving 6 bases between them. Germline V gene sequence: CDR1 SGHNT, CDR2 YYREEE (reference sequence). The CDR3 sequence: CASSLDPHTEAFF. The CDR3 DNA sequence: TGTGCCAGCAGCTTGGACCCGCACACTGAAGCTTTCTTT.

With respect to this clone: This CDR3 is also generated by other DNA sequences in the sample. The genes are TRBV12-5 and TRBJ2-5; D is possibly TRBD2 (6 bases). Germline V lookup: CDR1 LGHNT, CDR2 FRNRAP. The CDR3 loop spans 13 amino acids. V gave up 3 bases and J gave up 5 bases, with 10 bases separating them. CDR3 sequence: CASGLGGEETQYF. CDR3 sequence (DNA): TGTGCTAGTGGTTTAGGAGGGGAGGAGACCCAGTACTTC.

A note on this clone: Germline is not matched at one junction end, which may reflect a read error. Written as DNA, the CDR3 is TGTGCCAGCAGCACCGGACAGGGGGCCATGTATGGCTACACCTTT. Amino acids: CASSTGQGAMYGYTF. This rearrangement joins TRBV7-2 to TRBJ1-2, with 11 bases lining up with TRBD1. This CDR3 contains 15 residues. Germline lookup yields CDR1 SGHTA and CDR2 FQGNSA.

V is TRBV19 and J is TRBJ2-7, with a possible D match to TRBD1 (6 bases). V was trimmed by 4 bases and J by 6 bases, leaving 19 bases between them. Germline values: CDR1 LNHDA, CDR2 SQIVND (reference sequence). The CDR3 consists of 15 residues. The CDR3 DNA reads TGTGCCAGTAGTACAAAATTTCAGGGGACCTTCGAGCAGTACTTC. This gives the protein CASSTKFQGTFEQYF.

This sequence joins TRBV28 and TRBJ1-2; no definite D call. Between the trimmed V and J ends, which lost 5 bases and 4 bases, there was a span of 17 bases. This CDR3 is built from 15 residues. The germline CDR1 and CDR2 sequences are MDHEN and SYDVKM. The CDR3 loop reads CASSSQPGTSYGYTF. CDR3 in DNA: TGTGCCAGCAGTAGCCAGCCGGGCACCAGCTATGGCTACACCTTC.

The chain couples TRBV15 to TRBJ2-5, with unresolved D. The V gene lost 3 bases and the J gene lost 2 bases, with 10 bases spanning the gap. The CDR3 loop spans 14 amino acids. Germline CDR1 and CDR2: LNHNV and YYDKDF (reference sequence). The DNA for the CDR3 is TGTGCCACCAGCAGGGGTAGTGTGCAAGAGACCCAGTACTTC. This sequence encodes CATSRGSVQETQYF. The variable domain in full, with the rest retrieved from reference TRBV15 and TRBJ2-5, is DAMVIQNPRYQVTQFGKPVTLSCSQTLNHNVMYWYQQKSSQAPKLLFHYYDKDFNNEADTPDNFQSRRPNTSFCFLDIRSPGLGDTAMYLCATSRGSVQETQYFGPGTRLLVL.

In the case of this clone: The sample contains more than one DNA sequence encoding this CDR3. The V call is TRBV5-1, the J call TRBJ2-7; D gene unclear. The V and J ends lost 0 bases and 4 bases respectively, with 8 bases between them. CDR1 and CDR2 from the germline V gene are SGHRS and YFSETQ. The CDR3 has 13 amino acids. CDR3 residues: CASSLAPEYEQYF. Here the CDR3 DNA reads TGCGCCAGCAGCTTGGCCCCTGAATACGAGCAGTACTTC.

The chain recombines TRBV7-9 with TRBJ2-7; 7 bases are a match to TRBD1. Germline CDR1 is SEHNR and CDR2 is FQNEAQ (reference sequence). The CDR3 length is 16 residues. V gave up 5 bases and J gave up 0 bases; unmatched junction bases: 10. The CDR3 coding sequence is TGTGCCAGCAGCCAACCAGACAGGGTCCTCTCCTACGAGCAGTACTTC. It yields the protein CASSQPDRVLSYEQYF.

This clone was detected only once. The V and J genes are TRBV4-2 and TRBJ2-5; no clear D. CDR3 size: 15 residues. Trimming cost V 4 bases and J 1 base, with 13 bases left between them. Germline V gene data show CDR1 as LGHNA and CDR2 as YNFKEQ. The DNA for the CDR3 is TGTGCCAGCAGCCGCCAAAGGACCTTCCAAGAGACCCAGTACTTC. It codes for CASSRQRTFQETQYF.

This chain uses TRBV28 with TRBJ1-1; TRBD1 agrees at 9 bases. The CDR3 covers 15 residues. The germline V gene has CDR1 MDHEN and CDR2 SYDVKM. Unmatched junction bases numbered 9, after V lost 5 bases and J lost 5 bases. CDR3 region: CASSVRTGVRTEAFF. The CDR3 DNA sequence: TGTGCCAGCAGTGTCCGGACAGGGGTTAGAACTGAAGCTTTCTTT.

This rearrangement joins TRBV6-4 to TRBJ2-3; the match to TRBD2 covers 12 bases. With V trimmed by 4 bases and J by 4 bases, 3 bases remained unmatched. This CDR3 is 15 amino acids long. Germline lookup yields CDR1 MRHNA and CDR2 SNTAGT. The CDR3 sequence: CASSALAGGPDTQYF. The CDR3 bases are TGTGCCAGCAGTGCCCTAGCGGGAGGGCCAGATACGCAGTATTTT.

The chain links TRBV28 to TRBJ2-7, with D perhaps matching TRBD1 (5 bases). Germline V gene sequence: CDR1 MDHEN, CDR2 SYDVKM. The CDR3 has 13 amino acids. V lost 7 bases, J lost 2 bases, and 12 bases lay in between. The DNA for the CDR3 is TGTGCCAGCACCTCGGACAAGCCCTACGAGCAGTACTTC. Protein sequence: CASTSDKPYEQYF.